Shown below are 20 T cell receptor beta chains from a single sample sequenced in a study of radiotherapy plus CTLA-4 blockade in lung cancer listed by TCRdb under 2018. Library method: the immunoSEQ multiplex PCR assay. TCRdb re-hosts the immuneACCESS table, in-frame sequences only. Its copies lack some clones; in the studies checked, an unresolved V gene accounts for under half of them, and the cause for the rest is not known. This sample comprises 55,000 to 65,000 clones, 65% to 85% of them detected only once. The ten largest clonotypes hold 2.5% to 3.5% of the sample. The sample here was peripheral blood, taken from a patient treated with radiotherapy plus ipilimumab. The receptors were gathered from a human donor with non-small cell lung cancer who had a complete response to radiotherapy plus ipilimumab.

The rearrangement links TRBV5-4 to TRBJ2-3, with D possibly being TRBD2 (7 bases). V gave up 5 bases and J gave up 1 base, with 14 bases separating them. The CDR3 runs to 15 residues. The germline gives CDR1 SGHNT, CDR2 YYREEE (reference sequence). CDR3 sequence (DNA): TGTGCCAGCAGTCACGGGGGGCCGGGCACAGATACGCAGTATTTT. Its translation is CASSHGGPGTDTQYF.

The rearrangement links TRBV2 to TRBJ1-6; possibly TRBD1 for D (5 bases). This CDR3 is 18 amino acids long. Deletions cut 1 base from V and 2 bases from J, with 15 bases between. Looked up from germline, CDR1 is SNHLY and CDR2 is FYNNEI. CDR3 region: CASSEDAQGVAYNSPLHF. The CDR3 nucleotides are TGTGCCAGCAGTGAAGATGCGCAAGGGGTCGCCTATAATTCACCCCTCCACTTT.

The rearrangement links TRBV4-3 to TRBJ2-1, with 15 positions matching TRBD2. The V segment lost 0 bases and the J segment 7 bases; nucleotides outside the gene matches: 1. The CDR3 sequence is 16 residues long. Germline lookup yields CDR1 LGHNA and CDR2 YSLEER. The CDR3: CASSQDGTSGGNEQFF. In nucleotides, the CDR3 is TGCGCCAGCAGCCAAGATGGGACTAGCGGGGGGAATGAGCAGTTCTTC.

The table lists this clone with a few counts. The V call is TRBV7-2, the J call TRBJ2-3; possibly TRBD2 for D (6 bases). CDR1 is SGHTA, CDR2 FQGNSA, per germline. The V gene lost 4 bases and the J gene lost 3 bases, with 14 bases spanning the gap. The CDR3 has 15 residues. In DNA form, the CDR3 reads TGTGCCAGCAGCTCGAATGCGGGGAGAACAGATACGCAGTATTTT. Its protein is CASSSNAGRTDTQYF.

The chain couples TRBV27 to TRBJ2-3; 8 nucleotides agree with TRBD1. The CDR3 length is 16 residues. CDR1 and CDR2 (germline): MNHEY, SMNVEV (reference sequence). With 2 bases clipped from V and 0 bases from J, the junction kept 4 bases outside the gene matches. The CDR3: CASSLRTGISTDTQYF. CDR3 coding DNA: TGTGCCAGCAGTTTACGGACAGGGATTAGCACAGATACGCAGTATTTT.

The J gene is TRBJ1-1, the V gene TRBV7-9; D is unclear. Trimming took 5 bases from V and 5 from J, leaving 9 bases between them. Germline V gene sequence: CDR1 SEHNR, CDR2 FQNEAQ (reference sequence). This CDR3 contains 12 residues. The CDR3 DNA is TGTGCCAGCAGCACCGGAGAGACTGAAGCTTTCTTT. It is translated as CASSTGETEAFF.

The V gene is TRBV4-1, the J gene TRBJ1-6, with D uncertain. The V end lost 4 bases, the J end lost 0 bases, and 7 bases lay between the germline ends. Germline lookup yields CDR1 MGHRA and CDR2 YSYEKL. The CDR3 is made up of 15 amino acids. The CDR3 nucleotides are TGCGCCAGCAGCCGGGCAGGCTCCTATAATTCACCCCTCCACTTT. Translated, it gives CASSRAGSYNSPLHF.

The CDR3 sequence is CASSLDGGLLNYGYTF. The CDR3, as DNA: TGTGCCAGCAGCTTAGACGGGGGACTCCTTAACTATGGCTACACCTTC. The V gene is TRBV7-9, the J gene TRBJ1-2; possible D gene TRBD1, 5 bases. CDR1 and CDR2 (germline): SEHNR, FQNEAQ (reference sequence). V was trimmed by 1 base and J by 1 base, leaving 13 bases between them. The CDR3 consists of 16 residues.

A few counts support this clone. The rearrangement joins TRBV19 to TRBJ1-3; no firm D call. CDR1 LNHDA and CDR2 SQIVND come from the germline V gene (reference sequence). This CDR3 is 12 amino acids long. Trimming removed 2 bases at V and 4 bases at J, with 3 bases between. CDR3 DNA sequence: TGTGCCAGTAGTATACAGGGAAACACCATATATTTT. As protein: CASSIQGNTIYF. The whole variable domain, remainder taken from reference TRBV19 and TRBJ1-3, is DGGITQSPKYLFRKEGQNVTLSCEQNLNHDAMYWYRQDPGQGLRLIYYSQIVNDFQKGDIAEGYSVSREKKESFPLTVTSAQKNPTAFYLCASSIQGNTIYFGEGSWLTVV.

The chain couples TRBV7-8 to TRBJ1-1; the D gene is possibly TRBD1 (6 bases). The CDR3 spans 14 residues. V was trimmed by 5 bases and J by 0 bases, leaving 10 bases between them. Germline lookup yields CDR1 SGHVS and CDR2 FQNEAQ. DNA for the CDR3: TGTGCCAGCAGCGACAGGACAGTGAACACTGAAGCTTTCTTT. It specifies CASSDRTVNTEAFF.

CDR3 in amino acids: CAWVGKLASYNEQFF. CDR3 coding DNA: TGTGCCTGGGTTGGTAAGCTAGCGTCCTACAATGAGCAGTTCTTC. The V gene is TRBV30, the J gene TRBJ2-1; the D gene is possibly TRBD2 (6 bases). The germline gives CDR1 GTSNPN, CDR2 SVGIG (reference sequence). V was cut by 5 bases and J by 1 base, with 15 bases left in between. This CDR3 has 15 residues. The full variable domain, completed using reference TRBV30 and TRBJ2-1, is SQTIHQWPATLVQPVGSPLSLECTVEGTSNPNLYWYRQAAGRGLQLLFYSVGIGQISSEVPQNLSASRPQDRQFILSSKKLLLSDSGFYLCAWVGKLASYNEQFFGPGTRLTVL.

The rearrangement uses TRBV5-6 and TRBJ2-3, with 7 bases that match TRBD2. V lost 3 bases, J lost 1 base, and 8 bases stayed unmatched. CDR3 length equals 16 residues. Germline values: CDR1 SGHDT, CDR2 YYEEEE. For the CDR3, the DNA is TGTGCCAGCAGCTACAGGAAAACTAGCGGCACAGATACGCAGTATTTT. It is translated as CASSYRKTSGTDTQYF. Full variable domain (missing parts from reference TRBV5-6 and TRBJ2-3): DAGVTQSPTHLIKTRGQQVTLRCSPKSGHDTVSWYQQALGQGPQFIFQYYEEEERQRGNFPDRFSGHQFPNYSSELNVNALLLGDSALYLCASSYRKTSGTDTQYFGPGTRLTVL.

The chain joins TRBV2 to TRBJ2-1; D gene uncertain. There are 14 residues in the CDR3. Trimming stripped 6 bases from V and 5 bases from J, with 14 bases between. Germline lookup yields CDR1 SNHLY and CDR2 FYNNEI. The DNA of the CDR3 is TGTGCCAGCAGCCTGACTCGTCTTAACAATGAGCAGTTCTTC. Residues: CASSLTRLNNEQFF. The full variable domain, its missing parts supplied by reference TRBV2 and TRBJ2-1, is EPEVTQTPSHQVTQMGQEVILRCVPISNHLYFYWYRQILGQKVEFLVSFYNNEISEKSEIFDDQFSVERPDGSNFTLKIRSTKLEDSAMYFCASSLTRLNNEQFFGPGTRLTVL.

The rearrangement links TRBV4-3 to TRBJ2-6; 8 bases are a match to TRBD1. CDR3 length equals 16 residues. Germline CDR1 reads LGHNA; CDR2 reads YSLEER. Losses at the gene ends were 4 bases for V and 2 bases for J; bases not matched to a gene: 4. CDR3 protein: CASSRTGGPGANVLTF. The CDR3 coding sequence is TGCGCCAGCAGCCGAACAGGGGGTCCTGGGGCCAACGTCCTGACTTTC.

This chain joins TRBV19 and TRBJ2-3; TRBD1 aligns across 9 bases. Germline V gene data show CDR1 as LNHDA and CDR2 as SQIVND (reference sequence). V shed 5 bases and J 7 bases; nucleotides not matched to a gene: 7. There are 14 residues in the CDR3. Written as DNA, the CDR3 is TGTGCCAGTAGTGTGGACAGGGGCCAGAATACGCAGTATTTT. Translated, it gives CASSVDRGQNTQYF.

The chain uses TRBV4-1 and TRBJ2-7, with 7 nucleotides matching TRBD2. The CDR3 covers 16 residues. Per the germline V gene, CDR1 is MGHRA and CDR2 is YSYEKL. Trimming cost V 0 bases and J 2 bases; bases outside gene matches: 7. The CDR3 DNA sequence: TGCGCCAGCAGCCAAGAGGCTAGCGGATATACCTACGAGCAGTACTTC. Protein product: CASSQEASGYTYEQYF.

The V gene is TRBV6-1, the J gene TRBJ2-7, with D possibly matching TRBD2 (5 bases). The CDR3 is 12 amino acids. The V and J ends lost 5 bases and 7 bases respectively, with 12 bases between them. The germline CDR1 and CDR2 sequences are MNHNS and SASEGT. Here the CDR3 DNA reads TGTGCCAGCAGTCCCGGTACGGGAGAGCAGTACTTC. It specifies CASSPGTGEQYF.

The chain is built from TRBV5-1 and TRBJ2-2; 7 bases are shared with TRBD1. CDR1 and CDR2 (germline): SGHRS, YFSETQ. The CDR3 extends over 15 amino acids. V lost 4 bases, J lost 7 bases, and 10 bases stayed unmatched. CDR3 sequence reads: CASSLRQGRHGELFF. The CDR3 nucleotides read TGCGCCAGCAGCCTACGACAGGGTCGGCACGGGGAGCTGTTTTTT.

This clone was picked up a small number of times. This chain links TRBV5-4 with TRBJ1-2; TRBD1 agrees at 9 bases. There are 13 residues in the CDR3. Germline trimming cut 4 bases from V and 10 bases from J; bases unmatched to any gene: 8. Germline V gene lookup returns CDR1 SGHNT and CDR2 YYREEE (reference sequence). CDR3 protein: CASSLTGGPPYTF. For the CDR3, the DNA is TGTGCCAGCAGCCTGACAGGGGGACCTCCCTACACCTTC.

The chain employs TRBV6-5 and TRBJ1-1, with 9 bases identical to TRBD1. With 7 bases clipped from V and 5 bases from J, the junction kept 5 bases outside the gene matches. The V gene's germline CDR1 is MNHEY and CDR2 SVGAGI. CDR3 size: 13 residues. This CDR3 reads CASTLGTGTEAFF. In DNA, the CDR3 is TGTGCCAGCACCTTGGGGACAGGGACTGAAGCTTTCTTT.